This entry lists 28 T cell receptor beta chains sequenced from one sample in a study of CD8 T cells in ankylosing spondylitis. TCRdb independently ran MiXCR on the 5' RACE reads; one entry per CDR3 protein. The sample lists roughly 120,000 distinct CDR3 sequences, approximately 14% seen once, with under 3% in the top ten. The sample taken for sequencing was blood, either unsorted or a sorted T cell fraction (not recorded which). The receptors were gathered from a female donor with ankylosing spondylitis or in good health (not recorded which).

The chain recombines TRBV20-1 with TRBJ2-7; D is perhaps TRBD2 (5 bases). The V end was cut by 3 bases, the J end by 2 bases, with 23 bases between. CDR3 length equals 17 residues. Germline CDR1 and CDR2: DFQATT and SNEGSKA (reference sequence). In nucleotides, the CDR3 is TGCAGTGCTAGTACCCGCATCCTCGCGGGTATCACCTACGAGCAGTACTTC. Translation: CSASTRILAGITYEQYF.

This clonotype was seen repeatedly, ten times or more. The CDR3 is CASSRFGQPGSEQFF. CDR3 sequence (DNA): TGTGCCAGCAGCAGGTTCGGCCAACCCGGGAGTGAGCAGTTCTTC. The rearrangement uses TRBV5-5 and TRBJ2-1, with D possibly TRBD2 on 6 matching bases. Germline-derived CDR1 and CDR2 are SGHKS and YYEKEE (reference sequence). The CDR3 length is 15 residues. The V and J ends lost 4 bases and 9 bases respectively, with 20 bases between them.

The chain is built from TRBV24-1 and TRBJ2-5; 11 bases agree with TRBD2. Germline trimming cut 4 bases from V and 3 bases from J; bases unmatched to any gene: 6. This CDR3 has 16 amino acids. The germline V gene encodes CDR1 KGHDR and CDR2 SFDVKD. The CDR3 reads CATSETLAGGKETQYF. In DNA form, the CDR3 reads TGTGCCACCAGTGAGACTTTAGCGGGAGGGAAAGAGACCCAGTACTTC.

This clonotype has at least ten counts. The chain links TRBV29-1 to TRBJ2-1; D possibly corresponds to TRBD2 (6 bases). Germline CDR1 SQVTM, CDR2 ANQGSEA. Deletions cut 7 bases from V and 0 bases from J, with 16 bases between. This CDR3 region has 15 residues. CDR3 loop: CSGLAEGSSYNEQFF. CDR3 sequence (DNA): TGCAGCGGACTGGCGGAGGGTAGCTCCTACAATGAGCAGTTCTTC.

This chain links TRBV28 with TRBJ1-3, with no clear D. The CDR3 runs to 14 residues. CDR1 MDHEN and CDR2 SYDVKM come from the germline V gene. Trimming removed 5 bases from V and 4 bases from J, with 12 bases in between. DNA of the CDR3: TGTGCCAGCAGTACAGTTGGACTCGGAAACACCATATATTTT. Translated, it gives CASSTVGLGNTIYF. The whole variable domain, remainder taken from reference TRBV28 and TRBJ1-3, is DVKVTQSSRYLVKRTGEKVFLECVQDMDHENMFWYRQDPGLGLRLIYFSYDVKMKEKGDIPEGYSVSREKKERFSLILESASTNQTSMYLCASSTVGLGNTIYFGEGSWLTVV.

V usage is TRBV27 and J usage is TRBJ1-5; D gene ambiguous. Trimming pared 2 bases from V and 3 bases from J, leaving 8 bases between. Germline CDR1 and CDR2: MNHEY and SMNVEV (reference sequence). The CDR3 has 14 amino acids. The CDR3 coding sequence is TGTGCCAGCAGTTTAAACGGTCCCAATCAGCCCCAGCATTTT. This translates into CASSLNGPNQPQHF.

This clonotype was detected many times. This chain joins TRBV12-3 or TRBV12-4 and TRBJ2-1, with TRBD1 matching 9 bases. J gave up 6 bases and V 5 bases, and 5 bases lay outside the gene matches. The CDR3 has 14 amino acids. In DNA form, the CDR3 reads TGTGCCAGCAGTAACCGGGACAGGGTCAATGAGCAGTTCTTC. Translating it yields CASSNRDRVNEQFF.

This sequence joins TRBV28 and TRBJ1-2; D possibly corresponds to TRBD1 (6 bases). The CDR3 loop spans 15 amino acids. Germline V gene data show CDR1 as MDHEN and CDR2 as SYDVKM. Trimming cost V 6 bases and J 0 bases, with 14 bases left between them. This CDR3 reads CASRTGGGANYGYTF. The CDR3 DNA follows: TGTGCCAGCAGGACTGGGGGGGGCGCTAACTATGGCTACACCTTC.

This clonotype has a count of ten or more. The chain links TRBV7-9 to TRBJ2-1, with TRBD1 matching 8 bases. The length of the CDR3 is 13 residues. J gave up 6 bases and V 5 bases, and 3 bases lay outside the gene matches. Germline CDR1 is SEHNR and CDR2 is FQNEAQ (reference sequence). The CDR3 spells CASSLGQGNEQFF. CDR3 nucleotide sequence: TGTGCCAGCAGCCTCGGACAGGGCAATGAGCAGTTCTTC.

The chain carries TRBV10-2 and TRBJ2-1; D remains ambiguous. This CDR3 contains 11 residues. Per germline, CDR1 WSHSY and CDR2 SAAADI. The V and J ends lost 1 base and 7 bases respectively, with 2 bases between them. The CDR3: CASSEFNEQFF. The CDR3 DNA follows: TGCGCCAGCAGTGAGTTTAATGAGCAGTTCTTC.

V gene TRBV19 combines with J gene TRBJ2-6; possibly TRBD2 for D (6 bases). The CDR3 length is 13 residues. The V gene lost 3 bases and the J gene lost 12 bases, with 12 bases spanning the gap. The germline CDR1 and CDR2 sequences are LNHDA and SQIVND (reference sequence). The CDR3 is CASSMQGGSVLTF. In nucleotides, the CDR3 is TGTGCCAGTAGTATGCAGGGAGGTTCCGTCCTGACTTTC.

This clonotype was counted a few times. The chain links TRBV21-1 to TRBJ2-5; TRBD1 is the table's D call and was not checked against the DNA. TRBV21-1 is tagged as a pseudogene. The CDR3 runs to 16 residues. The CDR3 region has the DNA TGTGCCAGCAGCAAAGTGATTGGACAGGCCCAAGAGACCCAGTACTTC. Encoded protein: CASSKVIGQAQETQYF.

As concerns this clonotype: A much larger clone differs from this one at a single base, so this may be a read error. This chain links TRBV29-1 with TRBJ2-5; D remains ambiguous. Germline V gene data show CDR1 as SQVTM and CDR2 as ANQGSEA. Trimming cost V 6 bases and J 9 bases, with 14 bases left between them. The CDR3 sequence is 11 residues long. In DNA form, the CDR3 reads TGCAGCGTCCACCTTACTGAGGCCCAGTACTTC. Protein product: CSVHLTEAQYF.

This clonotype showed up many times. The rearrangement joins TRBV6-1 to TRBJ1-5; perhaps TRBD1 as D (5 bases). Trimming stripped 7 bases from V and 9 bases from J, with 19 bases between. Germline V gives CDR1 MNHNS, CDR2 SASEGT. CDR3 length: 14 amino acids. CDR3: CASNMDGAVRPQHF. DNA of the CDR3: TGTGCCAGCAATATGGACGGGGCGGTGCGGCCCCAGCATTTT.

The chain uses TRBV7-9 and TRBJ1-5; D is perhaps TRBD1 (5 bases). Trimming stripped 1 base from V and 0 bases from J, with 10 bases between. This CDR3 is built from 16 residues. Germline CDR1 is SEHNR and CDR2 is FQNEAQ (reference sequence). For the CDR3, the DNA is TGTGCCAGCAGCTTAGGGGGCGCGAATAGCAATCAGCCCCAGCATTTT. Protein sequence: CASSLGGANSNQPQHF.

This clonotype was counted ten times or more. V and J are TRBV4-1 and TRBJ1-1; no firm D call. Trimming took 3 bases from V and 3 from J, leaving 17 bases between them. This CDR3 spans 16 amino acids. Germline values: CDR1 MGHRA, CDR2 YSYEKL. The CDR3 sequence: CASSHVRGPGDTEAFF. DNA for the CDR3: TGCGCCAGCAGCCATGTTCGCGGTCCCGGAGACACTGAAGCTTTCTTT.

As regards this clonotype: A much larger clone is a single base away; this may be a read error. The J gene is TRBJ2-5, the V gene TRBV20-1; TRBD1 matches at 7 bases. The CDR3 spans 12 residues. Germline CDR1 DFQATT, CDR2 SNEGSKA (reference sequence). With 6 bases clipped from V and 3 bases from J, the junction kept 4 bases outside the gene matches. The CDR3 region has the DNA TGCAGTGCAAACAGGGGTAAAGAGACCCAGTACTTC. This gives the protein CSANRGKETQYF.

The chain joins TRBV6-5 to TRBJ1-4; no reliable D call. Trimming removed 0 bases at V and 5 bases at J, with 13 bases between. The CDR3 has 16 residues. The germline V gene encodes CDR1 MNHEY and CDR2 SVGAGI. The CDR3 DNA follows: TGTGCCAGCAGTTACTCGATGGACGGTTGGAATGAAAAACTGTTTTTT. Its protein is CASSYSMDGWNEKLFF.

CDR3 DNA: TGTGCCAGCAGTTTTAGGCAATCGAACACTGAAGCTTTCTTT. It codes for CASSFRQSNTEAFF. This chain uses TRBV12-3 or TRBV12-4 with TRBJ1-1; D is uncertain. This CDR3 has 14 amino acids. Trimming took off 3 bases at V and 1 base at J, with 9 bases between the two ends.

The sample holds a few counts of this clonotype. The V and J genes are TRBV6-5 and TRBJ2-1; 11 nucleotides align to TRBD2. The CDR3 totals 15 residues. The trim removed 4 bases at V and 5 bases at J, leaving 4 bases unmatched. Germline lookup yields CDR1 MNHEY and CDR2 SVGAGI. CDR3 protein: CASSSPSGGHNEQFF. In nucleotides, the CDR3 is TGTGCCAGCAGTTCTCCTAGCGGGGGGCACAATGAGCAGTTCTTC.

This clonotype was seen at least ten times. The CDR3 is CSVAGGEETQYF. The CDR3 nucleotides read TGCAGCGTGGCAGGGGGTGAAGAGACCCAGTACTTC. The V gene is TRBV29-1, the J gene TRBJ2-5, with 7 bases lining up with TRBD1. V lost 6 bases to trimming and J lost 3 bases; unmatched junction nucleotides: 4. Germline V lookup: CDR1 SQVTM, CDR2 ANQGSEA. The CDR3 is made up of 12 amino acids.

Concerning this clonotype: In this CDR3 the conserved last residue, phenylalanine or tryptophan, is missing, so a read error is likely. CDR3 protein: CASSYSRNRGNEQFL. The CDR3 bases are TGTGCCAGCAGTTATTCGCGGAACCGGGGCAATGAGCAGTTCTTG. J is TRBJ2-1 and V is TRBV12-3 or TRBV12-4; the D gene is possibly TRBD2 (5 bases). V was trimmed by 4 bases and J by 6 bases, leaving 16 bases between them. This CDR3 region has 15 residues.

At least ten counts were recorded for this clonotype. The chain joins TRBV9 to TRBJ2-7; perhaps D is TRBD1 or TRBD2 (5 bases each). Germline lookup yields CDR1 SGDLS and CDR2 YYNGEE. This CDR3 comprises 13 residues. Trimming removed 3 bases from V and 3 bases from J, with 10 bases in between. The CDR3 DNA is TGTGCCAGCAGCGATGGGACCAGCTACGAGCAGTACTTC. Amino acid sequence: CASSDGTSYEQYF.

This clonotype was recorded a few times. The V and J genes are TRBV2 and TRBJ2-5; a possible D gene is TRBD2 (5 bases). V lost 4 bases and J 5 bases, leaving 14 bases between the germline ends. Germline V lookup: CDR1 SNHLY, CDR2 FYNNEI. The CDR3 runs to 14 residues. The chain's CDR3 is CASSAEGIWETQYF. The CDR3 nucleotides are TGTGCCAGCAGTGCTGAGGGTATCTGGGAGACCCAGTACTTC.

The chain couples TRBV7-8 to TRBJ2-5; D call uncertain. Trimming took 8 bases from V and 3 from J, leaving 4 bases between them. This CDR3 has 10 residues. Germline loops: CDR1 SGHVS, CDR2 FQNEAQ. In nucleotides, the CDR3 is TGTGCCAGCGGCGAAGAGACCCAGTACTTC. This sequence encodes CASGEETQYF.

On this clonotype: One base away lies a much larger clone, so this may be a sequencing read error. The chain carries TRBV3-1 and TRBJ2-7; no clear D gene. Germline values: CDR1 LGHDT, CDR2 YNNKEL (reference sequence). The CDR3 spans 13 residues. DNA of the CDR3: TGTGTCAGCAGCCCGACATACCTGGGGGAGCAGTACTTC. Protein sequence: CVSSPTYLGEQYF.

V usage is TRBV20-1 and J usage is TRBJ1-5; no reliable D call. The V gene's germline CDR1 is DFQATT and CDR2 SNEGSKA (reference sequence). The CDR3 has 12 amino acids. V was pared by 3 bases and J by 0 bases, with 3 bases between. As DNA, the CDR3 is TGCAGTGCTAGGAATAGCAATCAGCCCCAGCATTTT. This encodes CSARNSNQPQHF.

In this sample, this clonotype turned up many times. This chain uses TRBV9 with TRBJ1-2; D call uncertain. The CDR3 loop spans 14 amino acids. The V gene lost 0 bases and the J gene lost 2 bases, with 8 bases spanning the gap. Germline-derived CDR1 and CDR2 are SGDLS and YYNGEE. The CDR3 DNA reads as TGTGCCAGCAGCGTAGAACGGGCCAACTATGGCTACACCTTC. Protein sequence: CASSVERANYGYTF.